This T cell receptor beta chain emerged from a study of vaccination and CD4 T cells after COVID-19. Study details: It was a median roughly 92 days after diagnosis, with a range of 35 to 161, that post-COVID samples were drawn. Whole-study results and caveats: The appearance of a median approximately 90% of reactive clones in convalescent patients occurred only post-vaccination.

This CDR3 spans 12 amino acids. The V end was cut by 6 bases, the J end by 0 bases, with 6 bases between. Germline V gene data show CDR1 as LNHDA and CDR2 as SQIVND (reference sequence). Noted treatment: roughly 10-day PBMC culture with coronavirus spike peptide pools or control peptides (ViraFEST assay). TCRs were sequenced by ViraFEST after antigen-specific T cells had been expanded with peptide pools. In the case of this clonotype: Its target is unknown.

CD4+ T cells that had been cultured provided DNA sequenced with the Oncomine TCR Beta short-read assay. Genomic DNA was isolated from CD4+ T cells that had been cultured. TCRdb recomputed calls from the PCR reads with MiXCR, one row per CDR3 protein. This repertoire shows more than 15,000 distinct CDR3 sequences, approximately 28% found once; its top ten account for approximately 17%. This TCR derives from a human donor with COVID-19. The genes are TRBV19 and TRBJ2-7; D uncertain. Sequenced: cultured CD4+ T cells from blood. The CDR3 DNA sequence: TGTGCCAGTAGCCAGAGCTCCTACGAGCAGTACTTC. Its protein product is CASSQSSYEQYF. The variable domain in full, with the rest retrieved from reference TRBV19 and TRBJ2-7, is DGGITQSPKYLFRKEGQNVTLSCEQNLNHDAMYWYRQDPGQGLRLIYYSQIVNDFQKGDIAEGYSVSREKKESFPLTVTSAQKNPTAFYLCASSQSSYEQYFGPGTRLTVT.